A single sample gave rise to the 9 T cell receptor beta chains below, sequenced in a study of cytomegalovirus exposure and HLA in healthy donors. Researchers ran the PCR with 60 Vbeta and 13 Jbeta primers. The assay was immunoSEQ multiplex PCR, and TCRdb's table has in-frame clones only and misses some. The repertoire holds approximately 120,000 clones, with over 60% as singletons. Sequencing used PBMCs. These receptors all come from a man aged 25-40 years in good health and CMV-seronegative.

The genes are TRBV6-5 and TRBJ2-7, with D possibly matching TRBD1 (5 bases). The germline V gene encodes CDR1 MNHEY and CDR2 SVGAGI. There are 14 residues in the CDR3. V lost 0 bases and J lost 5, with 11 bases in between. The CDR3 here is CASSYSLQADEQYF. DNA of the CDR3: TGTGCCAGCAGTTACTCGCTACAGGCTGACGAGCAGTACTTC.

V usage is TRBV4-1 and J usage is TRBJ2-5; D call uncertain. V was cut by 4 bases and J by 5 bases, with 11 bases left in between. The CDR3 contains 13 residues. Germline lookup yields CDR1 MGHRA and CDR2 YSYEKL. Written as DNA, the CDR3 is TGCGCCAGCAGCCCCACCTCAGCGGAGACCCAGTACTTC. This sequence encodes CASSPTSAETQYF.

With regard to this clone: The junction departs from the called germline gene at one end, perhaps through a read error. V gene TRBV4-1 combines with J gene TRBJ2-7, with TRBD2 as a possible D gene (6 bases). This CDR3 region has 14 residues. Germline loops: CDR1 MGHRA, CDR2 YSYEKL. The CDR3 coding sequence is TGCGCCAGCAGCCTCCCCGGGGGATCCTACGAGCGGTACTTC. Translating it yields CASSLPGGSYERYF.

The CDR3 nucleotides are TGTGCCAGCAGCTTGGGCGGGGGGCTCTCCTACAATGAGCAGTTCTTC. Translating it yields CASSLGGGLSYNEQFF. The rearrangement joins TRBV7-2 to TRBJ2-1; 8 nucleotides line up with TRBD2. Germline CDR1 reads SGHTA; CDR2 reads FQGNSA. CDR3 length equals 16 residues. Trimming at V came to 3 bases and at J to 0 bases, leaving 4 bases not matched to a gene.

CDR3 DNA sequence: TGTGCCTGGAGTGTAACGGAGAATCAGCCCCAGCATTTT. Protein product: CAWSVTENQPQHF. The chain has TRBV30 and TRBJ1-5; D is ambiguous. V was cut by 0 bases and J by 4 bases, with 7 bases left in between. The CDR3 covers 13 residues. In germline, CDR1 is GTSNPN, CDR2 SVGIG (reference sequence).

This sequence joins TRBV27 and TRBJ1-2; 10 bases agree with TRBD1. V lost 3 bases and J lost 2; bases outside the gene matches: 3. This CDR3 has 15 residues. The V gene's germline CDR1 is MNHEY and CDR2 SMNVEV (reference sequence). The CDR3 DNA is TGTGCCAGCAGTTTGACGGGACAGGGGAACTATGGCTACACCTTC. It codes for CASSLTGQGNYGYTF.

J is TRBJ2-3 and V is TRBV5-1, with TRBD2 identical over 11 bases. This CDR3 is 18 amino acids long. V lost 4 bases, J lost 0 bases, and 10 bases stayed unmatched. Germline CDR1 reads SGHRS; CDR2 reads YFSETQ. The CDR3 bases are TGCGCCAGCAGCCCCGGGCTTCTAGCGGGGGGCAGCACAGATACGCAGTATTTT. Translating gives CASSPGLLAGGSTDTQYF.

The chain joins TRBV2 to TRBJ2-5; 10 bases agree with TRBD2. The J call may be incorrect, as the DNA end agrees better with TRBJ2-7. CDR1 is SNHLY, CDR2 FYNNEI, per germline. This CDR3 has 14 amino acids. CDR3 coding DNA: TGTGCCAGTCTAAGGCAAGCGGGAGGGAACGAGCAGTACTTC. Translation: CASLRQAGGNEQYF.

The CDR3 sequence is CASSPGQVVITYEQYF. Here the CDR3 DNA reads TGTGCCAGCAGCCCCGGACAGGTTGTTATTACCTACGAGCAGTACTTC. The chain has TRBV6-7 and TRBJ2-7, with 7 positions matching TRBD1. TRBV6-7 is an open reading frame whose function is uncertain. The junction had 13 bases not matched to a gene; V was cut back by 6 bases and J by 2 bases. The CDR3 has 16 amino acids.